The clone carrying this TCR beta chain showed up just a few times. No antigen is known for it. The sample belongs to a study of response to subunit inactivated influenza vaccine. Using its own MiXCR run on the RT-PCR reads, TCRdb lists one record per CDR3 protein. The data hold some 640,000 distinct CDR3 sequences, with approximately 15% observed a single time. Whole-study results and caveats: Few new T cells, the authors suggested, are recruited by each seasonal influenza vaccination.

Trimming took 6 bases from V and 5 from J; bases not matched to a gene: 4. The length of the CDR3 is 15 residues. This material consisted of PBMCs from blood, taken 14 to 15 days before vaccination. This chain connects TRBV12-3 or TRBV12-4 to TRBJ2-2; TRBD2 matches at 12 bases. The source is a man in his fifties who received an inactivated influenza vaccine. Here the CDR3 DNA reads TGTGCCAGCAGCGCTAGCGGGAGGGGGACCGGGGAGCTGTTTTTT. It is translated as CASSASGRGTGELFF.